The source of this T cell receptor (beta chain) is a study of T cells expressing NK-cell markers. Using the 5' RACE reads, TCRdb records one entry per CDR3 protein without DNA. This table holds a few hundred thousand distinct CDR3 sequences. Per germline, CDR1 ENHRY and CDR2 SYGVKD. This CDR3 has 11 residues. Source material: blood T cells: a sorted CD56 or NKG2C T cell subset, CD4+ or CD8+ T cells, or bulk PBMC T cells (not recorded which). The sequence came from a man aged 18-69 years in good health. This chain connects TRBV10-3 to TRBJ2-7. The CDR3 reads CAISVSNEQYF.